This T cell receptor (beta chain) was sequenced during a study of blood T cell repertoires in COVID-19. Study-level background: The cDNA or gDNA used as material had been derived from T cells, B-cell-depleted T cells, or PBMCs.

In the authors' workflow: Nucleated cell number was recorded as an estimate derived from reference gene primer amplification. The assay was immunoSEQ multiplex PCR, and TCRdb's table has in-frame clones only and misses some. The V and J calls and clone size are taken from that table; D and trimming were inferred from the DNA. This table has some 150,000 clones, roughly three quarters appearing once. Deletions cut 6 bases from V and 3 bases from J, with 5 bases between. The CDR3 loop spans 11 amino acids. CDR1 is SNHLY and CDR2 is FYNNEI in the germline V gene. What was sequenced was peripheral blood. This receptor was identified in a man between 60 and 70 years old with acute or convalescent COVID-19. This chain links TRBV2 with TRBJ2-5; TRBD2 is a possible D gene (5 bases). CDR3 amino acids: CASSGEETQYF. CDR3 coding DNA: TGTGCCAGCAGCGGGGAAGAGACCCAGTACTTC.